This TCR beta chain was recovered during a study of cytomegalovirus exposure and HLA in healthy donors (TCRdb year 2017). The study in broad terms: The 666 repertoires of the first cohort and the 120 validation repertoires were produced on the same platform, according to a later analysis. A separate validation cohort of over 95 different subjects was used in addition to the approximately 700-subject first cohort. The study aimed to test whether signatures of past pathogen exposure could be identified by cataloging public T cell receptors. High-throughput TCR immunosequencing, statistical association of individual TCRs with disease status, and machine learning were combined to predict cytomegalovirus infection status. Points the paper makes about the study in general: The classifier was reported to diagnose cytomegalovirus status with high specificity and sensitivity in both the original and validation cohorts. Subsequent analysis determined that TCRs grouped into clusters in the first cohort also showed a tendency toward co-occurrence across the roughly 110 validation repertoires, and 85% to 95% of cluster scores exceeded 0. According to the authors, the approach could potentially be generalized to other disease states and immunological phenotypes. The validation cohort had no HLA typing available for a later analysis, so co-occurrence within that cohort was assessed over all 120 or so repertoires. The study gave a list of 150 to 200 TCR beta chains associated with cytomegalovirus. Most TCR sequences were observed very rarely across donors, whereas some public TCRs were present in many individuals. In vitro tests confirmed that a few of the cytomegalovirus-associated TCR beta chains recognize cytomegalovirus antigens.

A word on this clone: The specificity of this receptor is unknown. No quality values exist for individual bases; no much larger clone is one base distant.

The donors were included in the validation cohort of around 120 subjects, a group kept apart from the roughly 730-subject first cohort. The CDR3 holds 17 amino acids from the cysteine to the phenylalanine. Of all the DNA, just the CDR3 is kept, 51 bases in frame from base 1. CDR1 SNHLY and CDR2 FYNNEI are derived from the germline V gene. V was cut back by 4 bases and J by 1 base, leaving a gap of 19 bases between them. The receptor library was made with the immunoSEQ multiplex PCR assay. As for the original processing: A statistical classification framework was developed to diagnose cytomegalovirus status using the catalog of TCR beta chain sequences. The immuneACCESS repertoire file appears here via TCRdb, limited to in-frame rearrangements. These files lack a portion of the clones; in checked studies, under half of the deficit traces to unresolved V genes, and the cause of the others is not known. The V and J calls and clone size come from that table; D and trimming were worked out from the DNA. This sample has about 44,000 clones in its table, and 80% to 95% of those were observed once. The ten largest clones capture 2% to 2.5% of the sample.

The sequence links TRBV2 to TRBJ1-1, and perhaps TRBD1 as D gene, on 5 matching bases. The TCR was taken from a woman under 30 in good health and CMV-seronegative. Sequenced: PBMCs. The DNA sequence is TGTGCCAGCAGTGTCGACAGCTCCAGCCTGAAGAACACTGAAGCTTTCTTT. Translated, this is CASSVDSSSLKNTEAFF.